These T cell receptor beta chains were read from a single sample in a study of blood T cell repertoires in COVID-19. Measured with immunoSEQ multiplex PCR; TCRdb has only the in-frame clones, and not every one. The table shows roughly 100,000 clones, with more than 85% occurring only once. Sequenced input: peripheral blood. The receptors derive from a man between 18 and 35 years old with acute or convalescent COVID-19. Both conserved end residues are part of each CDR3. Each record gives: D gene, J gene, V gene, CDR3 DNA, CDR3 protein. The D gene is left open where the match is weak.

-	TRBJ1-2	TRBV7-9	TGTGCCAGCAGTCCTCCGGGACAAGGGAGCTACACCTTC	CASSPPGQGSYTF
TRBD2	TRBJ2-1	TRBV27	TGTGCCAGCAGTTTATCTCTAGCGGGGGGGCCGGAGAATGAGCAGTTCTTC	CASSLSLAGGPENEQFF
-	TRBJ1-1	TRBV19	TGTGCCAGTAGTAGGAGTGGGTTGGAAACTGAAGCTTTCTTT	CASSRSGLETEAFF
TRBD1	TRBJ1-2	TRBV24-1	TGTGCCACCAGTGAGGCCGGGACAGGGTTTGGCTACACCTTC	CATSEAGTGFGYTF
-	TRBJ1-2	TRBV13	TGTGCCAGCAGCTTACAGGCCCATGGCTACACCTTC	CASSLQAHGYTF
-	TRBJ1-1	TRBV15	TGTGCCACCAGCAGCAACACAGGGCTCACTGAAGCTTTCTTT	CATSSNTGLTEAFF
-	TRBJ1-4	TRBV30	TGTGCCTGGAGGAGGGGAGGGTTTAATGAAAAACTGTTTTTT	CAWRRGGFNEKLFF
TRBD2	TRBJ2-5	TRBV30	TGTGCCTGGAGTATAGCGGGAGGTTCTGAAGAGACCCAGTACTTC	CAWSIAGGSEETQYF
TRBD1	TRBJ1-2	TRBV6-5	TGTGCCAGCTGGGACAGGGATGGGTATGGCTACACCTTC	CASWDRDGYGYTF
TRBD2	TRBJ2-3	TRBV6-6	TGTGCCAGCAGTCCAAATGGAGTAGCGGGGGGAACAGATACGCAGTATTTT	CASSPNGVAGGTDTQYF
-	TRBJ2-4	TRBV7-9	TGTGCCAGCAGCTTAGAGGGGGTGGACAAAAACATTCAGTACTTC	CASSLEGVDKNIQYF
-	TRBJ2-1	TRBV6-5	TGTGCCAGCAGACCCGGGACAACGGGTGAGCAGTTCTTC	CASRPGTTGEQFF
TRBD1	TRBJ1-5	TRBV15	TGTGCCACCAGCAGAGGAAGACAGGGGGCTTGGCAGCCCCAGCATTTT	CATSRGRQGAWQPQHF
TRBD1	TRBJ1-6	TRBV19	TGTGCCAGTAGGGCCGGGACAGACTATAATTCACCCCTCCACTTT	CASRAGTDYNSPLHF
TRBD1	TRBJ1-4	TRBV29-1	TGCAGCGTCGGACGACAGGGAACTAATGAAAAACTGTTTTTT	CSVGRQGTNEKLFF
-	TRBJ2-7	TRBV27	TGTGCCAGCAGTCGAGGTGAGACCTACGAGCAGTACTTC	CASSRGETYEQYF
-	TRBJ1-2	TRBV5-1	TGCGCCAGCAGCCCTACCACTGGACAGAACTATGGCTACACCTTC	CASSPTTGQNYGYTF